This entry lists 20 T cell receptor beta chains sequenced from one sample in a study of spatial heterogeneity in lung cancer. TCRdb processed the 5' RACE reads anew with MiXCR; each CDR3 protein has one entry. The sample carries about 12,000 distinct CDR3 sequences, about 6% recorded once. As to time point: sample taken at primary tumor resection. No cells were sorted before sequencing. The whole RNA sequenced was extracted from tumor, nontumor lung or frozen PBMC. Sample: normal lung tissue next to the tumor, taken at surgery. These receptors were collected from a male donor with early-stage non-small cell lung cancer.

By share, this clonotype ranks as medium-sized. This chain uses TRBV12-5 with TRBJ1-1; unclear D gene. The CDR3 is 13 amino acids. V lost 6 bases, J lost 1 base, and 9 bases lay in between. The V gene's germline CDR1 is LGHNT and CDR2 FRNRAP. The CDR3 loop reads CASGLDGNTEAFF. CDR3 nucleotides: TGTGCTAGTGGACTGGACGGGAACACTGAAGCTTTCTTT.

In its sample, this clonotype was seen many times. The CDR3 spells CASNGPERHNTEAFF. CDR3 in DNA: TGTGCCAGCAATGGGCCAGAGCGCCATAACACTGAAGCTTTCTTT. The V and J genes are TRBV6-1 and TRBJ1-1; D not certain. Germline CDR1 is MNHNS and CDR2 is SASEGT. The CDR3 runs to 15 residues. V was cut by 7 bases and J by 2 bases, with 17 bases left in between.

V usage is TRBV5-1 and J usage is TRBJ1-1; TRBD1 agrees at 8 bases. V lost 4 bases and J lost 4; bases outside the gene matches: 12. This CDR3 is built from 16 residues. Germline assignment: CDR1 SGHRS and CDR2 YFSETQ. CDR3 bases: TGCGCCAGCAGCCAGAGCCCGGGACAGGTGACCACTGAAGCTTTCTTT. Its translation is CASSQSPGQVTTEAFF.

As concerns this clonotype: A much larger clone lies a single base off, so this may be a read error. V and J are TRBV29-1 and TRBJ2-7; the match to TRBD2 covers 11 bases. CDR1 SQVTM and CDR2 ANQGSEA come from the germline V gene. There are 14 residues in the CDR3. CDR3 residues: CSVAGTSGSYGQYF. The CDR3, as DNA: TGCAGCGTTGCCGGGACTAGCGGTTCCTACGGGCAGTACTTC.

This clonotype was seen repeatedly, ten times or more. The chain links TRBV6-5 to TRBJ1-1, with 8 nucleotides matching TRBD1. Trimming cost V 7 bases and J 0 bases; bases outside gene matches: 10. The CDR3 covers 16 residues. Germline V CDR1 and CDR2: MNHEY, SVGAGI. CDR3: CASIRQGLGMNTEAFF. CDR3 coding DNA: TGTGCCAGCATCAGACAGGGGCTTGGGATGAACACTGAAGCTTTCTTT.

By its share, this clonotype is medium-sized (0.01 to 0.1%). This chain connects TRBV19 to TRBJ1-2, with 8 bases identical to TRBD1. The CDR3 runs to 13 residues. Germline values: CDR1 LNHDA, CDR2 SQIVND (reference sequence). Trimming cost V 3 bases and J 5 bases; bases outside gene matches: 2. The DNA of the CDR3 is TGTGCCAGTAGTATGAACAGGGGGTATGGCTACACCTTC. Translated, it gives CASSMNRGYGYTF.

This clonotype is categorized as medium-sized. The gene calls are TRBV19 and TRBJ1-5; a possible D gene is TRBD1 (6 bases). Germline CDR1 LNHDA, CDR2 SQIVND (reference sequence). V lost 2 bases to trimming and J lost 1 base, with 12 bases between them. The CDR3 has 16 residues. CDR3 nucleotide sequence: TGTGCCAGTAGTATAAGGGGGGAGGGGAGCAATCAGCCCCAGCATTTT. Translation: CASSIRGEGSNQPQHF.

This clonotype was found many times. The chain links TRBV7-2 to TRBJ2-3; D ambiguous. The length of the CDR3 is 14 residues. Trimming took off 2 bases at V and 3 bases at J, with 9 bases between the two ends. Germline V gives CDR1 SGHTA, CDR2 FQGNSA. CDR3 in DNA: TGTGCCAGCAGCTTAACCGACTTAACAGATACGCAGTATTTT. Encoded protein: CASSLTDLTDTQYF.

The J gene is TRBJ2-2, the V gene TRBV2; a weak D match, TRBD1 (5 bases). This CDR3 has 16 amino acids. The V and J ends lost 7 bases and 0 bases respectively, with 15 bases between them. From germline, CDR1 is SNHLY and CDR2 FYNNEI. The CDR3 region is CASTFFPTANTGELFF. CDR3 DNA sequence: TGTGCCAGCACCTTCTTCCCGACAGCGAACACCGGGGAGCTGTTTTTT.

This clonotype counts as medium-sized (0.01 to 0.1%). The CDR3 sequence: CASSPRAGDYGYTF. In DNA, the CDR3 is TGTGCCAGCAGCCCAAGGGCAGGCGACTATGGCTACACCTTC. The chain combines TRBV7-6 with TRBJ1-2; D not certain. With 5 bases removed from V and 3 bases from J, the gap between germline ends came to 13 bases. The CDR3 totals 14 residues. The V gene's germline CDR1 is SGHVS and CDR2 FNYEAQ.

This clonotype was detected ten times or more. J is TRBJ2-7 and V is TRBV4-1; 9 bases fit TRBD1. Germline CDR1 MGHRA, CDR2 YSYEKL. V lost 1 base to trimming and J lost 2 bases; unmatched junction nucleotides: 3. The CDR3 runs to 15 residues. For the CDR3, the DNA is TGCGCCAGCAGCCAAGTAAGACAGGGGGCCTACGAGCAGTACTTC. This translates into CASSQVRQGAYEQYF.

Many counts were recorded for this clonotype. CDR3 bases: TGTGCCAGCAGCTTTACTCGGTCGAACACCGGGGAGCTGTTTTTT. This sequence encodes CASSFTRSNTGELFF. The V and J genes are TRBV5-4 and TRBJ2-2; unclear D gene. The length of the CDR3 is 15 residues. Trimming stripped 2 bases from V and 0 bases from J, with 8 bases between. Germline CDR1 is SGHNT and CDR2 is YYREEE (reference sequence).

This clonotype was counted a few times. The chain links TRBV20-1 to TRBJ2-5; D gene ambiguous. CDR3 length: 13 amino acids. V was clipped by 2 bases and J by 2 bases, with 9 bases between them. Germline CDR1 reads DFQATT; CDR2 reads SNEGSKA (reference sequence). CDR3 coding DNA: TGCAGTGCTAGACGGCCCCAACAAGAGACCCAGTACTTC. Its translation is CSARRPQQETQYF.

This clonotype counts as medium-sized. V gene TRBV7-9 combines with J gene TRBJ2-7; tentative D call: TRBD2 (5 bases). The ends were cut back, 3 bases at V and 3 bases at J, with 9 bases in the middle. Germline lookup yields CDR1 SEHNR and CDR2 FQNEAQ (reference sequence). The CDR3 runs to 13 residues. The CDR3 here is CASSFREHYEQYF. CDR3 bases: TGTGCCAGCAGCTTTCGGGAACACTACGAGCAGTACTTC.

This clonotype is classed as medium-sized. The chain joins TRBV7-8 to TRBJ2-7, with unresolved D. CDR3 length equals 13 residues. Trimming stripped 0 bases from V and 7 bases from J, with 10 bases between. Per the germline V gene, CDR1 is SGHVS and CDR2 is FQNEAQ. CDR3 residues: CASSLAEAREQYF. CDR3 in DNA: TGTGCCAGCAGCTTAGCTGAAGCTCGTGAGCAGTACTTC.

Note on this clonotype: An end of the junction does not agree with germline; a read error may underlie this. The chain joins TRBV6-5 to TRBJ1-1; D possibly corresponds to TRBD1 (6 bases). Germline loops: CDR1 MNHEY, CDR2 SVGAGI. The CDR3 has 16 amino acids. CDR3 region: CTSRLSGGRASTEAFF. CDR3 bases: TGTACCAGCAGACTCAGTGGGGGCAGGGCGAGCACTGAAGCTTTCTTT.

This clonotype is labeled as large (0.1 to 1%). The rearrangement uses TRBV9 and TRBJ2-3, with D tentatively TRBD1 (6 bases). The V and J ends lost 2 bases and 5 bases respectively, with 12 bases between them. This CDR3 spans 14 amino acids. The germline V gene encodes CDR1 SGDLS and CDR2 YYNGEE. The CDR3 reads CASSVSQGKDTQYF. Here the CDR3 DNA reads TGTGCCAGCAGCGTTAGCCAGGGGAAAGATACGCAGTATTTT.

About this clonotype: This may arise from a read error, as a much more abundant clone is one base away. V and J are TRBV29-1 and TRBJ1-2, with D tentatively TRBD1 (5 bases). Germline CDR1 and CDR2: SQVTM and ANQGSEA. There are 11 residues in the CDR3. The ends were cut back, 7 bases at V and 10 bases at J, with 16 bases in the middle. The chain's CDR3 is CSGLTPGDYTF. The CDR3 DNA follows: TGCAGCGGACTAACCCCGGGGGACTACACCTTC.

The V call is TRBV12-3 or TRBV12-4, the J call TRBJ2-3; D is uncertain. Trimming took 7 bases from V and 3 from J, leaving 8 bases between them. The length of the CDR3 is 12 residues. This chain's CDR3 is CASTNETDTQYF. The CDR3, as DNA: TGTGCCAGCACGAACGAAACAGATACGCAGTATTTT.

This clonotype was seen repeatedly, ten times or more. This chain joins TRBV27 and TRBJ2-5; possibly TRBD1 for D (7 bases). V lost 3 bases and J lost 5, with 10 bases in between. Germline V gene lookup returns CDR1 MNHEY and CDR2 SMNVEV (reference sequence). The CDR3 loop spans 13 amino acids. CDR3 amino acids: CASSFRGVETQYF. The CDR3 nucleotides are TGTGCCAGCAGTTTCAGGGGGGTGGAGACCCAGTACTTC.